Listed below are T cell receptor beta chains from one sample, sequenced in a study of blood T cells in healthy people across ages. MiXCR, applied by TCRdb to the 5' RACE reads, yields one record per CDR3 protein. The sample yields around 1,500,000 distinct CDR3 sequences, 42% seen once. Sequenced input: blood. These receptors originate from a woman under 30 in good health. Each CDR3 is given with its conserved first and last residue. D genes are given only for firm matches. Not every row has a clone size; where given, it reads once, few, many or a size class.

few | TRBJ1-3 | - | TRBV5-1 | CASSGGGTGNTIYF | TGCGCCAGCAGCGGTGGAGGGACTGGAAACACCATATATTTT
- | TRBJ2-3 | TRBD2 | TRBV28 | CASGLAGAADTQYF | TGTGCCAGCGGGTTAGCGGGAGCCGCAGATACGCAGTATTTT
- | TRBJ2-3 | - | TRBV27 | CASSFGFPGDTQYF | TGTGCCAGCAGTTTTGGTTTCCCGGGGGATACGCAGTATTTT
- | TRBJ2-1 | TRBD2 | TRBV3-1 | CASSDGLAANNEQFF | TGTGCCAGCAGCGACGGACTAGCGGCAAACAATGAGCAGTTCTTC
- | TRBJ2-7 | TRBD1 | TRBV15 | CAASNRQGPSYEQYF | TGTGCCGCCAGCAACCGACAGGGTCCTTCCTACGAGCAGTACTTC
many | TRBJ2-6 | - | TRBV29-1 | CSVEVVAGYSGANVLTF | TGCAGCGTTGAGGTCGTGGCGGGCTACTCTGGGGCCAACGTCCTGACTTTC
- | TRBJ2-3 | - | TRBV4-1 | CASSSLPESGDTQYF | TGCGCCAGCAGCTCCCTCCCAGAGTCCGGAGATACGCAGTATTTT
- | TRBJ2-5 | TRBD2 | TRBV6-2/TRBV6-3 | CASSSGGIAGDRRQYF | TGTGCCAGCAGTTCGGGGGGTATAGCGGGGGACCGACGGCAGTACTTC
- | TRBJ2-3 | - | TRBV28 | CASSFGVLSTDTQYF | TGTGCCAGCAGTTTCGGGGTTCTGAGCACAGATACGCAGTATTTT
- | TRBJ2-7 | - | TRBV7-9 | CASSLKGGDSVVHEQYF | TGTGCTAGCAGCTTAAAGGGGGGGGACAGTGTGGTCCACGAGCAGTACTTC
- | TRBJ2-1 | - | TRBV6-6 | CASSPAGLPYNEQFF | TGTGCCAGCAGCCCAGCCGGACTTCCCTACAATGAGCAGTTCTTC
- | TRBJ2-7 | - | TRBV5-1 | CASSPERRGSSYEQYF | TGCGCCAGCAGCCCAGAACGTAGAGGTAGCTCCTACGAGCAGTACTTC
few | TRBJ2-1 | - | TRBV12-3/TRBV12-4 | CASSLSPPGQFF | TGTGCCAGCAGTCTCTCCCCCCCCGGACAGTTCTTC
few | TRBJ2-5 | TRBD2 | TRBV29-1 | CSVGGRSGWEETQYF | TGCAGCGTTGGCGGGAGGTCGGGTTGGGAAGAGACCCAGTACTTC
- | TRBJ1-2 | - | TRBV5-6 | CAGSPGSGYGYTF | TGTGCCGGCAGCCCAGGGTCCGGCTATGGCTACACCTTC
- | TRBJ1-1 | - | TRBV7-2 | CASSILGVLDTEAFF | TGTGCCAGCAGCATTCTGGGGGTTTTGGACACTGAAGCTTTCTTT
- | TRBJ2-1 | TRBD2 | TRBV7-9 | CASSLMREGREQFF | TGTGCCAGCAGCTTAATGCGGGAGGGCCGCGAGCAGTTCTTC
few | TRBJ1-1 | - | TRBV5-5 | CASSLEGHGGTEAFF | TGTGCCAGCAGCTTGGAAGGACACGGAGGGACTGAAGCTTTCTTT
few | TRBJ2-5 | - | TRBV6-1 | CASFFLPGLETQYF | TGTGCCAGCTTCTTTCTTCCGGGACTAGAGACCCAGTACTTC
- | TRBJ1-5 | TRBD1 | TRBV2 | CASSEGGTGHSNQPQHF | TGTGCCAGCAGTGAAGGGGGGACAGGGCATAGCAATCAGCCCCAGCATTTT
- | TRBJ2-7 | TRBD2 | TRBV7-9 | CASSFTASGGSYEQYF | TGTGCCAGCAGCTTCACGGCTAGCGGAGGATCCTACGAGCAGTACTTC
few | TRBJ1-4 | TRBD1 | TRBV4-1 | CASSFGTGIEKLFF | TGCGCCAGCAGCTTCGGGACAGGGATTGAAAAACTGTTTTTT
- | TRBJ2-5 | - | TRBV6-5 | CASSSVGGPAGQQYF | TGTGCCAGCAGCTCGGTCGGGGGCCCCGCTGGGCAGCAGTACTTC